This T cell receptor (beta chain) was found in a study of T-cell reconstitution after alpha-beta-depleted transplantation in children. General study results and limits: It was newly produced T cells that mostly accounted for T-cell counts and diversity one year after transplant. About two months after transplant, alpha-beta T cells reportedly came from several hundred expanded graft clones.

Points on this clonotype: Its matching antigen is unknown.

Construction of the TCRbeta library involved unique molecular identifiers. TCRdb called the PCR reads again in MiXCR, with one record for every CDR3 protein. The repertoire includes more than 200,000 distinct CDR3 sequences, over 15% of them detected once, and just under 45% sits in the top ten. The CDR3 runs to 13 residues. Trimming pared 0 bases from V and 8 bases from J, leaving 7 bases between. The germline gives CDR1 SGHVS, CDR2 FQNEAQ. The clonotype comes from a male patient between 2 and 15 years old who had a stem cell transplant for acute lymphoblastic leukemia, so the T cells may come from the graft donor. This sample comprised PBMCs, mostly from graft donor cells, obtained 360 days after TCRalphabeta/CD19-depleted stem cell transplant. J is TRBJ2-2 and V is TRBV7-8; D not certain. The CDR3 here is CASSLAGGGELFF. The CDR3 region has the DNA TGTGCCAGCAGCTTAGCCGGTGGGGGGGAGCTGTTTTTT.